The clone carrying this TCR beta chain showed up just a few times. No antigen is known for it. These data come from a study of early T cells in non-severe SARS-CoV-2 infection. On the study more broadly: Sequencing targeted bulk RNA from unsorted whole blood, leaving chains unpaired. Findings and limits, study-wide: Anti-spike CD8 responses were favored in VDJdb matching, and private and CD4 specificities were missed.

Individually, cDNA molecules had unique molecular identifiers attached to them. TCRdb ran MiXCR on the 5' RACE reads and lists one entry per CDR3 protein. The repertoire holds approximately 68,000 distinct CDR3 sequences, with 10% as singletons. V shed 7 bases and J shed 0 bases, with 20 bases lying between them. The CDR3 length is 17 residues. The chain has TRBV23-1 and TRBJ2-3, with D unresolved. TRBV23-1 is treated as an ORF (open reading frame) with a function not yet certain. Source: whole blood, taken at baseline. The source of this sequence is an adult who was a healthcare worker with PCR-confirmed SARS-CoV-2 infection or an uninfected control (not recorded which). The CDR3 sequence: CASNPEQVSISTDTQYF. The CDR3 nucleotides read TGCGCCAGCAACCCAGAGCAGGTATCGATCAGCACAGATACGCAGTATTTT.